The next 19 T cell receptor beta chains were all read from a single sample in a study of response to subunit inactivated influenza vaccine. TCRdb itself ran the RT-PCR reads through MiXCR, one entry per CDR3 protein. Counted here are about 800,000 distinct CDR3 sequences, 21% occurring once; the ten biggest clones make up about 9.4%. Sequencing used PBMCs from blood, obtained 5 days after vaccination. All receptors come from a man between 50 and 59 years old who received an inactivated influenza vaccine.

The gene calls are TRBV20-1 and TRBJ2-1; 12 bases align to TRBD2. The length of the CDR3 is 18 residues. With 3 bases clipped from V and 0 bases from J, the junction kept 9 bases outside the gene matches. The germline V gene has CDR1 DFQATT and CDR2 SNEGSKA (reference sequence). Here the CDR3 DNA reads TGCAGTGCTAGTGGCGGTACTAGCGGGAGGAGCTCCTACAATGAGCAGTTCTTC. Encoded protein: CSASGGTSGRSSYNEQFF.

The chain links TRBV20-1 to TRBJ2-5; 11 bases are a match to TRBD2. The CDR3 extends over 14 amino acids. The germline gives CDR1 DFQATT, CDR2 SNEGSKA (reference sequence). V shed 3 bases, J shed 3 bases, and the junction held 3 bases outside the gene matches. CDR3 coding DNA: TGCAGTGCTAGGGTGACTAGCGGGAAAGAGACCCAGTACTTC. It translates to CSARVTSGKETQYF.

This clonotype was recorded a few times. This chain joins TRBV15 and TRBJ2-7, with D perhaps TRBD1 (5 bases). V lost 5 bases and J lost 2, with 10 bases in between. The CDR3 contains 13 residues. The germline gives CDR1 LNHNV, CDR2 YYDKDF (reference sequence). CDR3 in amino acids: CATSVTGPYEQYF. The CDR3 coding sequence is TGTGCCACCAGCGTCACAGGTCCCTACGAGCAGTACTTC.

The chain is built from TRBV3-1 and TRBJ2-7; D may correspond to TRBD1 or TRBD2 (5 bases each). CDR1 LGHDT and CDR2 YNNKEL come from the germline V gene (reference sequence). The length of the CDR3 is 15 residues. Trimming took 2 bases from V and 7 from J, leaving 18 bases between them. The CDR3 bases are TGTGCCAGCAGCCAAATTTCGGGGACCGACGGAGAGCAGTACTTC. It encodes CASSQISGTDGEQYF.

This rearrangement joins TRBV12-3 or TRBV12-4 to TRBJ1-2; D is perhaps TRBD1 (6 bases). Deletions cut 6 bases from V and 4 bases from J, with 15 bases between. The CDR3 spans 14 residues. The CDR3 is CASRVTGTPYGYTF. In DNA, the CDR3 is TGTGCCAGCAGGGTCACAGGGACTCCCTATGGCTACACCTTC.

The chain carries TRBV18 and TRBJ2-7; 7 bases are a match to TRBD2. This CDR3 comprises 15 residues. Germline CDR1 is KGHSH and CDR2 is LQKENI. J lost 3 bases, V lost 3 bases, and 8 bases had no gene match. The CDR3 here is CASSPNRDYIYEQYF. The CDR3, as DNA: TGTGCCAGCTCACCCAACCGGGACTATATCTACGAGCAGTACTTC.

The chain combines TRBV29-1 with TRBJ1-1, with D tentatively TRBD1 (5 bases). The germline gives CDR1 SQVTM, CDR2 ANQGSEA. The CDR3 is 12 residues long. V was cut by 6 bases and J by 4 bases, with 12 bases left in between. CDR3 coding DNA: TGCAGCGTCTCCGGGACGGGCACTGAAGCTTTCTTT. Its protein product is CSVSGTGTEAFF.

As to this clonotype: A read error is possible here, since a much larger clone lies one base away. The chain couples TRBV27 to TRBJ2-7; D not resolved. CDR3 size: 14 residues. Between the trimmed V and J ends, which lost 2 bases and 0 bases, there was a span of 8 bases. Germline CDR1 reads MNHEY; CDR2 reads SMNVEV (reference sequence). The CDR3: CASSLGYSSYEQYF. The CDR3 bases are TGTGCCAGCAGTTTAGGCTACAGCTCCTACGAGCAGTACTTC.

The genes are TRBV6-1 and TRBJ1-6; 8 bases fit TRBD1. Germline V gene lookup returns CDR1 MNHNS and CDR2 SASEGT. Losses at the gene ends were 4 bases for V and 10 bases for J; bases not matched to a gene: 3. The CDR3 length is 13 residues. This CDR3 reads CASSVRDRSPLHF. The CDR3, as DNA: TGTGCCAGCAGTGTCAGGGACAGGTCACCCCTCCACTTT.

This clonotype was counted only a few times. The chain employs TRBV28 and TRBJ1-1, with D maybe TRBD1 (5 bases). Between the trimmed V and J ends, which lost 5 bases and 0 bases, there was a span of 13 bases. CDR1 and CDR2 (germline): MDHEN, SYDVKM. The length of the CDR3 is 15 residues. In DNA form, the CDR3 reads TGTGCCAGCAGTCTACCCGGGACGGTGAACACTGAAGCTTTCTTT. It specifies CASSLPGTVNTEAFF.

V usage is TRBV7-2 and J usage is TRBJ2-3; TRBD2 might be the D (6 bases). Germline V gives CDR1 SGHTA, CDR2 FQGNSA. The CDR3 runs 15 residues. Trimming took 5 bases from V and 11 from J, leaving 23 bases between them. The CDR3 spells CASSPAGLAREVQYF. The DNA for the CDR3 is TGTGCCAGCAGCCCCGCGGGTCTAGCGCGCGAGGTGCAGTATTTT.

CDR3 in amino acids: CASSPSGSGELFF. The CDR3 DNA follows: TGTGCCAGCAGCCCTAGCGGATCAGGGGAGCTGTTTTTT. The chain is built from TRBV7-3 and TRBJ2-2, with 7 bases lining up with TRBD2. The CDR3 length is 13 residues. Trimming cost V 5 bases and J 8 bases; bases outside gene matches: 5. Germline CDR1 SGHTA, CDR2 FQGTGA.

A few counts support this clonotype. The CDR3 nucleotides read TGTGCCAGCAGTGTGTCAGGGGAGGAAAGTCCCCAGCATTTT. Translation: CASSVSGEESPQHF. The chain uses TRBV2 and TRBJ1-5; perhaps TRBD1 as D (6 bases). The CDR3 has 14 amino acids. Looked up from germline, CDR1 is SNHLY and CDR2 is FYNNEI. Deletions cut 4 bases from V and 10 bases from J, with 17 bases between.

This clonotype showed up just a few times. The chain joins TRBV6-5 to TRBJ1-3; 8 bases are shared with TRBD1. The CDR3 contains 16 residues. Germline CDR1 and CDR2: MNHEY and SVGAGI. The trim removed 2 bases at V and 0 bases at J, leaving 3 bases unmatched. CDR3 in DNA: TGTGCCAGCAGTTACGTCGGACAGGGCTCTGGAAACACCATATATTTT. It yields the protein CASSYVGQGSGNTIYF.

This rearrangement joins TRBV12-3 or TRBV12-4 to TRBJ2-5, with D perhaps matching TRBD1 (6 bases). The CDR3 loop spans 14 amino acids. V lost 2 bases and J lost 4, with 11 bases in between. CDR3 sequence reads: CASSLYRDAETQYF. The CDR3 DNA sequence: TGTGCCAGCAGTTTATACAGGGACGCAGAGACCCAGTACTTC.

This clonotype was seen repeatedly, ten times or more. The rearrangement uses TRBV20-1 and TRBJ2-7, with 11 bases aligning to TRBD2. Looked up from germline, CDR1 is DFQATT and CDR2 is SNEGSKA (reference sequence). The CDR3 sequence is 15 residues long. The trim removed 3 bases at V and 3 bases at J, leaving 7 bases unmatched. The CDR3 DNA reads TGCAGTGCTAGGAGGGGACTAGCGGAGGACTACGAGCAGTACTTC. It encodes CSARRGLAEDYEQYF.

The J gene is TRBJ1-2, the V gene TRBV5-1, with a possible D match to TRBD1 (6 bases). Trimming removed 0 bases from V and 4 bases from J, with 7 bases in between. The CDR3 is 13 amino acids. Germline values: CDR1 SGHRS, CDR2 YFSETQ. CDR3 protein: CASSLGGAYGYTF. CDR3 bases: TGCGCCAGCAGCTTGGGGGGGGCCTATGGCTACACCTTC.

Written as DNA, the CDR3 is TGTGCCAGCAGCTTGCGCGGAGTCGACTACAATGAGCAGTTCTTC. Its protein is CASSLRGVDYNEQFF. This chain joins TRBV5-5 and TRBJ2-1; D is unclear. This CDR3 region has 15 residues. Germline CDR1 reads SGHKS; CDR2 reads YYEKEE (reference sequence). Trimming removed 1 base from V and 3 bases from J, with 11 bases in between.

This clonotype has more than one count but fewer than ten. Here the CDR3 reads CASSRGPRGYQPQHF. CDR3 coding DNA: TGTGCCAGCAGCCGCGGCCCCAGGGGGTATCAGCCCCAGCATTTT. The V and J genes are TRBV12-3 or TRBV12-4 and TRBJ1-5, with 7 bases fitting TRBD1. This CDR3 comprises 15 residues. Trimming at V came to 6 bases and at J to 5 bases, leaving 10 bases not matched to a gene.